Shown below are 14 T cell receptor beta chains from a single sample sequenced in a study of cytomegalovirus exposure and HLA in healthy donors (dated 2017 in TCRdb). Libraries were made using the immunoSEQ multiplex PCR assay. The multiplex PCR relied on a mix of 60 forward primers for TCR Vbeta segments and 13 reverse primers for TCR Jbeta segments. Here the immuneACCESS table is served through TCRdb, limited to in-frame sequences with V and J called. Missing clones are a known gap in these copies; in checked studies unresolved V genes cover under half, and the rest lacks a known reason. The sample includes about 140,000 clones, with roughly four fifths observed a single time. Approximately 4.9% of the sample is taken by the ten largest. Sample: PBMCs. The receptors derive from a woman in her 50s in good health and CMV-seronegative.

V usage is TRBV2 and J usage is TRBJ1-2, with unresolved D. The germline gives CDR1 SNHLY, CDR2 FYNNEI. This CDR3 has 14 amino acids. V dropped 3 bases and J dropped 7 bases, with 15 bases sitting between them. The DNA of the CDR3 is TGTGCCAGCAGTGAGATTACACAAACGGGTGGCTACACCTTC. Its protein product is CASSEITQTGGYTF.

This chain uses TRBV6-1 with TRBJ2-7; 8 bases are shared with TRBD2. This CDR3 spans 14 amino acids. Germline V gene lookup returns CDR1 MNHNS and CDR2 SASEGT. Losses at the gene ends were 10 bases for V and 2 bases for J; bases not matched to a gene: 10. The CDR3, as DNA: TGTGCCACCCAAGTCGCGGGGGGTCCCTACGAGCAGTACTTC. Translating it yields CATQVAGGPYEQYF.

A single count supports this clone. CDR3 in DNA: TGTGCCAGCAGCCCTGGTAGCCCGGGGGACACCGGGGAGCTGTTTTTT. The encoded protein is CASSPGSPGDTGELFF. V usage is TRBV7-8 and J usage is TRBJ2-2; D is possibly TRBD2 (6 bases). The V gene's germline CDR1 is SGHVS and CDR2 FQNEAQ. This CDR3 has 16 residues. V lost 5 bases and J 3 bases, leaving 16 bases between the germline ends.

The chain combines TRBV19 with TRBJ1-3, with D possibly being TRBD1 (6 bases). This CDR3 contains 14 residues. With 7 bases removed from V and 0 bases from J, the gap between germline ends came to 10 bases. Germline CDR1 reads LNHDA; CDR2 reads SQIVND (reference sequence). The CDR3 nucleotides read TGTGCCAGTACCAACAGGGTCTCTGGAAACACCATATATTTT. This sequence encodes CASTNRVSGNTIYF.

This clone is a singleton in its sample. This chain links TRBV27 with TRBJ1-1, with D uncertain. CDR1 is MNHEY and CDR2 is SMNVEV in the germline V gene (reference sequence). The ends were cut back, 7 bases at V and 6 bases at J, with 12 bases in the middle. This CDR3 contains 12 residues. Written as DNA, the CDR3 is TGTGCCAGCATTAGTTTTATCCCTGAAGCTTTCTTT. Amino acids: CASISFIPEAFF.

This chain connects TRBV6-5 to TRBJ2-1; D unclear. V dropped 0 bases and J dropped 8 bases, with 17 bases sitting between them. Germline V gene lookup returns CDR1 MNHEY and CDR2 SVGAGI. The CDR3 sequence is 16 residues long. CDR3 loop: CASSYSRLVNPDEQFF. For the CDR3, the DNA is TGTGCCAGCAGTTACTCGAGGCTAGTTAATCCCGATGAGCAGTTCTTC.

The chain recombines TRBV4-1 with TRBJ2-5; no clear D. Germline values: CDR1 MGHRA, CDR2 YSYEKL. This CDR3 spans 11 amino acids. V was shortened by 4 bases and J by 6 bases, with 6 bases between the two germline ends. Here the CDR3 reads CASSRGKTQYF. The CDR3, as DNA: TGCGCCAGCAGCCGCGGAAAGACCCAGTACTTC.

The V call is TRBV27, the J call TRBJ2-4; 10 bases fit TRBD1. The CDR3 contains 17 residues. Per the germline V gene, CDR1 is MNHEY and CDR2 is SMNVEV (reference sequence). With 4 bases clipped from V and 7 bases from J, the junction kept 13 bases outside the gene matches. CDR3 loop: CASSSRRDRGFVNIQYF. The DNA for the CDR3 is TGTGCCAGCAGTTCCCGCCGGGACAGGGGATTTGTGAACATTCAGTACTTC.

V and J are TRBV29-1 and TRBJ1-1, with D possibly TRBD1 on 6 matching bases. CDR3 length: 14 residues. Germline CDR1 is SQVTM and CDR2 is ANQGSEA. The V end lost 7 bases, the J end lost 10 bases, and 25 bases lay between the germline ends. As DNA, the CDR3 is TGCAGCGCCGACCGCCAGGGGAGTCGGTCCGGAGCTTTCTTT. It is translated as CSADRQGSRSGAFF.

The V and J genes are TRBV9 and TRBJ2-2, with D tentatively TRBD2 (5 bases). V dropped 0 bases and J dropped 4 bases, with 7 bases sitting between them. The CDR3 runs 14 residues. CDR1 and CDR2 (germline): SGDLS, YYNGEE. In nucleotides, the CDR3 is TGTGCCAGCAGCGTAGGTGGAGGCACCGGGGAGCTGTTTTTT. Residues: CASSVGGGTGELFF.

The chain is built from TRBV5-6 and TRBJ1-6; tentative D call: TRBD1 (6 bases). Deletions cut 3 bases from V and 0 bases from J, with 10 bases between. The CDR3 sequence is 16 residues long. Looked up from germline, CDR1 is SGHDT and CDR2 is YYEEEE. The CDR3 coding sequence is TGTGCCAGCAGCTGGAGGGGGGGCTCCTATAATTCACCCCTCCACTTT. It yields the protein CASSWRGGSYNSPLHF.

This clone was observed a single time. The V gene is TRBV6-5, the J gene TRBJ1-1, with no clear D. Trimming removed 6 bases at V and 1 base at J, with 9 bases between. Germline V CDR1 and CDR2: MNHEY, SVGAGI. This CDR3 spans 13 amino acids. The CDR3 is CASSYAPNTEAFF. The CDR3, as DNA: TGTGCCAGCAGCTATGCTCCGAACACTGAAGCTTTCTTT.

This clone turned up a few times. V is TRBV12-5 and J is TRBJ1-5; 7 nucleotides match TRBD1. Germline CDR1 LGHNT, CDR2 FRNRAP. The CDR3 is made up of 15 amino acids. The V gene end was trimmed by 4 bases and the J gene end by 1 base; junction bases not matched to a gene: 4. The CDR3 DNA reads as TGTGCTAGTGGTTCAGGACAGGAGAGCAATCAGCCCCAGCATTTT. The encoded protein is CASGSGQESNQPQHF.

The DNA of the CDR3 is TGCGCCAGCAGTCAATCAAGGACAGGGAATTATTATGGCTACACCTTC. Its translation is CASSQSRTGNYYGYTF. J is TRBJ1-2 and V is TRBV23-1; 8 nucleotides match TRBD1. TRBV23-1 is filed as an ORF, its function uncertain. This CDR3 has 16 amino acids. After removal of 0 bases from V and 5 bases from J, the junction contained 8 bases not matched to a gene.